The 5 T cell receptor beta chains below were found in one sample sequenced in a study of blood T cell repertoires in COVID-19 (dated by TCRdb to about 2020). Libraries were built with the immunoSEQ multiplex PCR assay. This is the immuneACCESS table as TCRdb keeps it, with only in-frame sequences that have V and J called. A part of the clones is gone; compared with another copy, unresolved V genes explain less than half, and the rest is unexplained. Here the sample has about 300,000 clones; over 80% occur a single time. The ten largest make up roughly 6.1% of the sample. Sequencing was carried out using peripheral blood. These receptor sequences come from a woman aged 50 to 60 with COVID-19, enrolled during active disease.

The rearrangement uses TRBV6-5 and TRBJ2-7, with TRBD1 matching 11 bases. CDR3 length equals 12 residues. V dropped 6 bases and J dropped 6; count of bases not matched to a gene: 1. Germline CDR1 and CDR2: MNHEY and SVGAGI. The CDR3 nucleotides read TGTGCCAGCAGGGACAGGGGGCGCGAGCAGTACTTC. This translates into CASRDRGREQYF.

The V call is TRBV20-1, the J call TRBJ1-5; no clear D. Trimming removed 3 bases at V and 2 bases at J, with 11 bases between. The CDR3 contains 14 residues. Germline V lookup: CDR1 DFQATT, CDR2 SNEGSKA (reference sequence). The CDR3 coding sequence is TGCAGTGCTAGTGCCGGGGAAGGCAATCAGCCCCAGCATTTT. Translation gives CSASAGEGNQPQHF.

For the CDR3, the DNA is TGCGCCAGCAGCTCAGGGACTAGCGGGGACTCCTACGAGCAGTACTTC. Protein sequence: CASSSGTSGDSYEQYF. The V gene is TRBV5-1, the J gene TRBJ2-7; 13 bases match TRBD2. The ends lost 3 bases at V and 0 bases at J; junction bases unmatched: 3. The CDR3 loop spans 16 amino acids. Germline CDR1 is SGHRS and CDR2 is YFSETQ.

This chain uses TRBV5-1 with TRBJ1-1; D not certain. The CDR3 is 13 residues long. V was trimmed by 4 bases and J by 3 bases, leaving 10 bases between them. Germline V gene sequence: CDR1 SGHRS, CDR2 YFSETQ. The CDR3 nucleotides are TGCGCCAGCAGCCGGGTTTGGGACACTGAAGCTTTCTTT. As protein: CASSRVWDTEAFF.

The CDR3 region has the DNA TGTGCCAGCATTACTCAGGAACGGAACACTGAAGCTTTCTTT. It specifies CASITQERNTEAFF. The chain joins TRBV6-5 to TRBJ1-1; D remains ambiguous. The V end lost 7 bases, the J end lost 1 base, and 13 bases lay between the germline ends. The CDR3 is made up of 14 amino acids. The germline V gene encodes CDR1 MNHEY and CDR2 SVGAGI.